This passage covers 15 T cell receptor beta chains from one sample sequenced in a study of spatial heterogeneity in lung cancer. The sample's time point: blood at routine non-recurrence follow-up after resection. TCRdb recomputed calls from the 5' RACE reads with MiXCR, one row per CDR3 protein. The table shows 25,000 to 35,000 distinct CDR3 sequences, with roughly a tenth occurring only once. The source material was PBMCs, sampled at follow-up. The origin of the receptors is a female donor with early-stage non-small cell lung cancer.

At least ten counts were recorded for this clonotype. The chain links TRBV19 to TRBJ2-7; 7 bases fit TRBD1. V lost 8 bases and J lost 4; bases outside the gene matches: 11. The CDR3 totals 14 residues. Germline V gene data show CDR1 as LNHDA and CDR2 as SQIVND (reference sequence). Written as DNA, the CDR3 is TGTGCCAGTCAAAACCGGGACAGACCATACGAGCAGTACTTC. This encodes CASQNRDRPYEQYF. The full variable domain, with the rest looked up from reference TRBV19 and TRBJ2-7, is DGGITQSPKYLFRKEGQNVTLSCEQNLNHDAMYWYRQDPGQGLRLIYYSQIVNDFQKGDIAEGYSVSREKKESFPLTVTSAQKNPTAFYLCASQNRDRPYEQYFGPGTRLTVT.

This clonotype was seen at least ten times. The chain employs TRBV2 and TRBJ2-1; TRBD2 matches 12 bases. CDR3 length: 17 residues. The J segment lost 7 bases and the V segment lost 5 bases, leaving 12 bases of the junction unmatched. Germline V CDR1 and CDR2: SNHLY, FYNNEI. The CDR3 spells CASSPLRLAGAKNEQFF. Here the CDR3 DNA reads TGTGCCAGCAGTCCACTTAGACTAGCGGGGGCCAAGAATGAGCAGTTCTTC.

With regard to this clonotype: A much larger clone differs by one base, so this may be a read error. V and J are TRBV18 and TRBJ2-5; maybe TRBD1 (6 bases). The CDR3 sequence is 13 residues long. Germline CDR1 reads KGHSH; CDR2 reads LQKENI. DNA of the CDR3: TGTGCCAGCCCACCAGGGGAACAAGAGACCCAGTACTTC. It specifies CASPPGEQETQYF.

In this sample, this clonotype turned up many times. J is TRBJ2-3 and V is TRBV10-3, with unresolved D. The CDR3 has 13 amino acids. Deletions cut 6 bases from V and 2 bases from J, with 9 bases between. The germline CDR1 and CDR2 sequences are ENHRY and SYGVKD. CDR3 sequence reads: CAISESDTDTQYF. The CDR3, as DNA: TGTGCCATCAGCGAATCGGACACAGATACGCAGTATTTT.

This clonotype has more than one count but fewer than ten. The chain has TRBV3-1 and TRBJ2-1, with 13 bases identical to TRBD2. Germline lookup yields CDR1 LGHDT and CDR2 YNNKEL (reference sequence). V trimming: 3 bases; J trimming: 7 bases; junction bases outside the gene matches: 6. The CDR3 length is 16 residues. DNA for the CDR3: TGTGCCAGCAGCCAGGGACTAGCGGGGACCCGTAATGAGCAGTTCTTC. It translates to CASSQGLAGTRNEQFF.

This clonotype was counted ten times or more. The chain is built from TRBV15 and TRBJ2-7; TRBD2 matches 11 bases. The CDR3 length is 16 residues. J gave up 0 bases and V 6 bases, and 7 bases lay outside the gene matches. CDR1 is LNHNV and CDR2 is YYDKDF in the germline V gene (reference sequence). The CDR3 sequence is CATRALTSGDSYEQYF. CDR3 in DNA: TGTGCCACCAGGGCCCTGACTAGCGGGGACTCCTACGAGCAGTACTTC.

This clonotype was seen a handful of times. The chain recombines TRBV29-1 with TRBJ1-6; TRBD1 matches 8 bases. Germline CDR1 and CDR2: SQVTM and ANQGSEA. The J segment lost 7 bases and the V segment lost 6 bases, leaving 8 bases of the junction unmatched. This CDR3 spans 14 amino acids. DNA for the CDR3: TGCAGCGTCCTGACAGGGGTGGGGAATTCACCCCTCCACTTT. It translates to CSVLTGVGNSPLHF. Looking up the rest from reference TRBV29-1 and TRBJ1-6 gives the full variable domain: SAVISQKPSRDICQRGTSLTIQCQVDSQVTMMFWYRQQPGQSLTLIATANQGSEATYESGFVIDKFPISRPNLTFSTLTVSNMSPEDSSIYLCSVLTGVGNSPLHFGNGTRLTVT.

CDR3 DNA: TGTGCCAGCAGTCCGTACCGTTCGGGGGGACGAACGAGCACCGGGGAGCTGTTTTTT. Encoded protein: CASSPYRSGGRTSTGELFF. This chain connects TRBV6-2 or TRBV6-3 to TRBJ2-2; 7 positions agree with TRBD2. Losses at the gene ends were 5 bases for V and 4 bases for J; bases not matched to a gene: 19. This CDR3 is 19 amino acids long. Germline V lookup: CDR1 MNHEY, CDR2 SVGEGT.

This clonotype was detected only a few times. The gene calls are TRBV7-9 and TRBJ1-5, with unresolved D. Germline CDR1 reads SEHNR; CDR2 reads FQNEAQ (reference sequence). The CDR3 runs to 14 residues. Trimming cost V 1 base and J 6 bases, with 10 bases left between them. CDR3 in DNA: TGTGCCAGCAGCTTAGAGGCGGAGGGTCAGCCCCAGCATTTT. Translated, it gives CASSLEAEGQPQHF.

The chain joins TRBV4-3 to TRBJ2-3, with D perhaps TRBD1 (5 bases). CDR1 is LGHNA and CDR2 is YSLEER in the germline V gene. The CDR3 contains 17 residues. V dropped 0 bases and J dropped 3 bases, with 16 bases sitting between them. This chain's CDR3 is CASSQELRDSRTDTQYF. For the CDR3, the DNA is TGCGCCAGCAGCCAAGAACTCCGCGACAGCCGGACAGATACGCAGTATTTT.

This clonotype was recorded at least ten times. The CDR3 is CASSPGLAGIYNEQFF. Written as DNA, the CDR3 is TGTGCCAGCAGCCCGGGACTAGCGGGGATTTACAATGAGCAGTTCTTC. The rearrangement links TRBV9 to TRBJ2-1, with TRBD2 matching over 13 bases. This CDR3 is 16 amino acids long. Germline CDR1 reads SGDLS; CDR2 reads YYNGEE. The trim removed 4 bases at V and 4 bases at J, leaving 5 bases unmatched.

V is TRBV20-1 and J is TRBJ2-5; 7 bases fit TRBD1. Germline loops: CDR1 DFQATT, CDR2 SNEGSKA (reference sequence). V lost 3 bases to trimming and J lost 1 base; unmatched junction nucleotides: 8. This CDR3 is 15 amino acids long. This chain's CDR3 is CSARRPGQLQETQYF. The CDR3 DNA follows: TGCAGTGCTAGGCGACCGGGACAGCTCCAAGAGACCCAGTACTTC.

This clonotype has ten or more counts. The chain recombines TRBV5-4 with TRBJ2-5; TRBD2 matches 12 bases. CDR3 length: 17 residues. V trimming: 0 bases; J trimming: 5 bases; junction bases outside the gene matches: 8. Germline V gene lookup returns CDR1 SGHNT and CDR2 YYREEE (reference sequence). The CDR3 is CASSLAASGGAGETQYF. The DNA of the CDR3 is TGTGCCAGCAGCTTGGCGGCTAGCGGGGGGGCTGGGGAGACCCAGTACTTC.

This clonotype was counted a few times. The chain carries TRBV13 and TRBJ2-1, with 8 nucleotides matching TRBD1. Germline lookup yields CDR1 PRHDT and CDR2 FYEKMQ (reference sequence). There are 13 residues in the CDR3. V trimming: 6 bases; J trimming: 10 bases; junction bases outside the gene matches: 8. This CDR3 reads CASRLGTGGEQFF. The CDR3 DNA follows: TGTGCCAGCAGACTAGGGACAGGCGGCGAGCAGTTCTTC.

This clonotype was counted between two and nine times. CDR3 region: CASSLATQGGNEQFF. The CDR3 DNA follows: TGCGCCAGCAGCTTGGCCACGCAGGGGGGCAATGAGCAGTTCTTC. The chain joins TRBV5-1 to TRBJ2-1, with a tentative D call TRBD1 (7 bases). The V gene's germline CDR1 is SGHRS and CDR2 YFSETQ. This CDR3 is 15 amino acids long. Trimming removed 0 bases at V and 6 bases at J, with 13 bases between. The full variable domain, with the rest looked up from reference TRBV5-1 and TRBJ2-1, is KAGVTQTPRYLIKTRGQQVTLSCSPISGHRSVSWYQQTPGQGLQFLFEYFSETQRNKGNFPGRFSGRQFSNSRSEMNVSTLELGDSALYLCASSLATQGGNEQFFGPGTRLTVL.